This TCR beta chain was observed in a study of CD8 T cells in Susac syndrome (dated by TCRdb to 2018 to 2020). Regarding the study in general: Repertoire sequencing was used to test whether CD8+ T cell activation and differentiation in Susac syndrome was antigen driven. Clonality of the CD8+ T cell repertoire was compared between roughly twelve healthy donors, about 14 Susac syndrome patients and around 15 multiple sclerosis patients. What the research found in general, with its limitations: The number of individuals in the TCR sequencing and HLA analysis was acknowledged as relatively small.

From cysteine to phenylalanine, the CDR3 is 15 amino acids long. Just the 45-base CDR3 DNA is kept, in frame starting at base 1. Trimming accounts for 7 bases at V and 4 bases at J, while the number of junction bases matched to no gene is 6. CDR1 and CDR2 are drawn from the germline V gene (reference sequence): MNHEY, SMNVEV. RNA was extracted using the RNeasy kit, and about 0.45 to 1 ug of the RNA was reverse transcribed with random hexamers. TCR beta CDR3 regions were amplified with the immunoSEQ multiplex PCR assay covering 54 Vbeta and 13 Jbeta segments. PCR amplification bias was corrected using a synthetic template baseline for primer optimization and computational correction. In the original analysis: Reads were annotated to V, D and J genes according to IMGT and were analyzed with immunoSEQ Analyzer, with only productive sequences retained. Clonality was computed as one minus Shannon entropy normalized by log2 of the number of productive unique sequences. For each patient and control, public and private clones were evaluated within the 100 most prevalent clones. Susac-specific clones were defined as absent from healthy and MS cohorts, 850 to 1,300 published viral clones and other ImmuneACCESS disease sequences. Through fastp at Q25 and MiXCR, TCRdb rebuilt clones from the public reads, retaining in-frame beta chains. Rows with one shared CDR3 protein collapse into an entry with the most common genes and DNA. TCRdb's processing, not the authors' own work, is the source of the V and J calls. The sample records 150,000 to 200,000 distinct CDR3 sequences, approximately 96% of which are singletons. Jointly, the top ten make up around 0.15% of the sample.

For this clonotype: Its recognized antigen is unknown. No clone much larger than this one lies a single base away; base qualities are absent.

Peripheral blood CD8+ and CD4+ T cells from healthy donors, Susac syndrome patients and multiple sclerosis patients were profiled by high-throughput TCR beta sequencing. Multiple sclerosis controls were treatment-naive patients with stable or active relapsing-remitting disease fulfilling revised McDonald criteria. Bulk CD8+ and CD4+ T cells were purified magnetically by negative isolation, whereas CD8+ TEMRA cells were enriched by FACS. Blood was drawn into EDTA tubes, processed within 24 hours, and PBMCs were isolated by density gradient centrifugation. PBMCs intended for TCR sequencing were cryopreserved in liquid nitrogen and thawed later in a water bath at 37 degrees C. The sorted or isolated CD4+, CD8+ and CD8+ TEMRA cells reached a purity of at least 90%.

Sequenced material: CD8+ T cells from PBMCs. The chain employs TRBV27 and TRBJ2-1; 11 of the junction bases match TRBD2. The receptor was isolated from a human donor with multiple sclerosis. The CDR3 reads CASNPGTSGYNEQFF. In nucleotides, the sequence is TGTGCCAGCAACCCGGGGACTAGCGGATACAATGAGCAGTTCTTC.